The clone carrying this T cell receptor beta chain has just a few counts. No antigen is known for it. Time point in this sample: sample taken at primary tumor resection. Whole RNA obtained from tumor, nontumor lung or frozen PBMC underwent sequencing without sorting. The data stem from a study of spatial heterogeneity in lung cancer. Study details: For the average unique TCR and UMI combination, more than 8.5 occurrences appeared in raw reads. Study results and caveats: There were more appearances of ubiquitous expanded tumor TCRs in blood at resection than at follow-up.

The study tagged each TCR cDNA molecule with a unique molecular identifier. TCRdb passed the 5' RACE reads through MiXCR, listing each CDR3 protein once. The data contain tens of thousands of distinct CDR3 sequences, about a fifth of them singletons. Germline CDR1 reads SGHAT; CDR2 reads FQNNGV. V lost 5 bases and J 7 bases, leaving 14 bases between the germline ends. The CDR3 extends over 14 amino acids. Material: PBMCs, obtained at surgery. The genes are TRBV11-2 and TRBJ1-4; D may be TRBD1 (5 bases). This clonotype was sampled from a male donor with early-stage non-small cell lung cancer. The CDR3, as DNA: TGTGCCAGCAGCCCCAGTGGGGGGGGTGAAAAACTGTTTTTT. Translation gives CASSPSGGGEKLFF.